Reported below is one TCR beta chain. What it recognizes is unknown. The data originate from a study of graft-versus-host responses after intestinal transplantation. At the level of the study: Each patient got anti-thymocyte globulin induction, then tacrolimus and steroids for around 3 years.

Method: immunoSEQ multiplex PCR; TCRdb's copy keeps in-frame clones and lacks some. The sample includes about 110,000 clones, around 90% seen only once; the top ten take about 0.7%. Findings of the study overall: Patients who carried graft-donor T cell macrochimerism also had high graft-versus-host to host-versus-graft clonal ratios in their allografts.

The material sequenced was unstimulated CD4+ T cells sorted from spleen or lymph node cells, taken before transplant. The receptor was derived from a human donor who was the organ donor for an intestinal transplant.

This CDR3 reads CASSPHAGNTIYF. The CDR3 bases are TGTGCCAGCAGCCCTCACGCGGGAAACACCATATATTTT. The V gene is TRBV14, the J gene TRBJ1-3; D gene uncertain. Germline V CDR1 and CDR2: SGHDN, FVKESK. This CDR3 is 13 amino acids long. The ends were cut back, 4 bases at V and 4 bases at J, with 8 bases in the middle.